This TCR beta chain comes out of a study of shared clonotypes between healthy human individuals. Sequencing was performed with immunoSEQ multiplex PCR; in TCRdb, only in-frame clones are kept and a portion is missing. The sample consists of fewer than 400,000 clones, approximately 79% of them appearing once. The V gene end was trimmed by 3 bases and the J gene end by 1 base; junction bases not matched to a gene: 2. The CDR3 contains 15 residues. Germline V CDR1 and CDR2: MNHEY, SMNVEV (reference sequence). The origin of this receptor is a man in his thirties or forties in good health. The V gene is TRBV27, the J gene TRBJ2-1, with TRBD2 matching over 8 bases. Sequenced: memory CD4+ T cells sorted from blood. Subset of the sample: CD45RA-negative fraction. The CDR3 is CASSFGTRSYNEQFF. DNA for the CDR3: TGTGCCAGCAGTTTTGGGACTAGATCCTACAATGAGCAGTTCTTC.